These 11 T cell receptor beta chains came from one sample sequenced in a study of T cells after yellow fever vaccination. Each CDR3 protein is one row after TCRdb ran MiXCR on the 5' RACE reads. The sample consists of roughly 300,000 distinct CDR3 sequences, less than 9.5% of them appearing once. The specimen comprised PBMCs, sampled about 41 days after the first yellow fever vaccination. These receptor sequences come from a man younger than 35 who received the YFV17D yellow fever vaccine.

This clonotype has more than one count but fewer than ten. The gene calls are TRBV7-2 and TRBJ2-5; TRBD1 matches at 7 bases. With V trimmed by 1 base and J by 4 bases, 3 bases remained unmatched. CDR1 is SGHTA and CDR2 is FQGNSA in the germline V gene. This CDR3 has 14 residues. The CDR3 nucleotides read TGTGCCAGCAGCTTAGTGACAGGGCCAGAGACCCAGTACTTC. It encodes CASSLVTGPETQYF. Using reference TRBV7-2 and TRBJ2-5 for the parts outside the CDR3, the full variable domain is GAGVSQSPSNKVTEKGKDVELRCDPISGHTALYWYRQSLGQGLEFLIYFQGNSAPDKSGLPSDRFSAERTGGSVSTLTIQRTQQEDSAVYLCASSLVTGPETQYFGPGTRLLVL.

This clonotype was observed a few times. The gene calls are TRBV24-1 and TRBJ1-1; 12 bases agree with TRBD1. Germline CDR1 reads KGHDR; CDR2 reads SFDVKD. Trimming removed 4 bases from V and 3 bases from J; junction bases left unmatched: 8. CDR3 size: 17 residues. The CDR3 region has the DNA TGTGCCACCAGTGACTCCGGGACAGGGGGCGCGGACACTGAAGCTTTCTTT. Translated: CATSDSGTGGADTEAFF.

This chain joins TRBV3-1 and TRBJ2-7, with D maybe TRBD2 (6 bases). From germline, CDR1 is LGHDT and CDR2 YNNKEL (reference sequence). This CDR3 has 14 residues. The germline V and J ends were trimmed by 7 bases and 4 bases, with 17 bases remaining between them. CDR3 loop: CASIGTGGPYEQYF. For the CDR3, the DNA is TGTGCCAGCATCGGGACTGGGGGACCGTACGAGCAGTACTTC.

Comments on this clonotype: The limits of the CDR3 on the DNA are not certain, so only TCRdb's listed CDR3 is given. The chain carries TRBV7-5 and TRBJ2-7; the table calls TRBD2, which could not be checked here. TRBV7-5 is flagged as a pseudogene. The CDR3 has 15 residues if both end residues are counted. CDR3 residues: CISVPAPPSGYEQYV.

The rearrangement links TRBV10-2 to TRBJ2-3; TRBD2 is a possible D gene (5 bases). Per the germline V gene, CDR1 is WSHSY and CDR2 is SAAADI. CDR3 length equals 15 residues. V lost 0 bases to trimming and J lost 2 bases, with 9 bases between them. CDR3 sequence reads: CASSESTGITDTQYF. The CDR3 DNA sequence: TGCGCCAGCAGTGAGTCAACGGGGATCACAGATACGCAGTATTTT.

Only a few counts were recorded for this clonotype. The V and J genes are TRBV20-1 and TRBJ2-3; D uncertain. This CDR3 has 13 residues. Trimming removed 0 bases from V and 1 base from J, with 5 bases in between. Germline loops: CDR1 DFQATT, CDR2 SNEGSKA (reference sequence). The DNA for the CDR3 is TGCAGTGCTAGAGATCACCGCACAGATACGCAGTATTTT. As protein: CSARDHRTDTQYF.

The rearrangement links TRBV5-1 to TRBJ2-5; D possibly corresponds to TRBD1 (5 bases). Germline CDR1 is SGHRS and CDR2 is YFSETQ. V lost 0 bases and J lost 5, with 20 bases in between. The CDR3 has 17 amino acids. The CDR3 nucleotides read TGCGCCAGCAGCTTGGCTGTCGGCAGGGTTTCGAGGGAGACCCAGTACTTC. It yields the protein CASSLAVGRVSRETQYF. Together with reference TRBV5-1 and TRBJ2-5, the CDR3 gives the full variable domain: KAGVTQTPRYLIKTRGQQVTLSCSPISGHRSVSWYQQTPGQGLQFLFEYFSETQRNKGNFPGRFSGRQFSNSRSEMNVSTLELGDSALYLCASSLAVGRVSRETQYFGPGTRLLVL.

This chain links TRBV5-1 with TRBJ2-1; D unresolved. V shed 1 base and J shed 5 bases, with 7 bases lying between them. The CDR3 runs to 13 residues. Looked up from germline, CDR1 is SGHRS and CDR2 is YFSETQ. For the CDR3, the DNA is TGCGCCAGCAGCTTGTTGACAAACAATGAGCAGTTCTTC. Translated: CASSLLTNNEQFF.

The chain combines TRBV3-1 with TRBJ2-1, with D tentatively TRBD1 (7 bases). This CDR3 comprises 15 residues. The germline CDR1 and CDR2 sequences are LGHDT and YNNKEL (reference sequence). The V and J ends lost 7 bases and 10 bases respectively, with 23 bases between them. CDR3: CASKKRGTDKGEQFF. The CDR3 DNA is TGTGCCAGCAAAAAGCGCGGGACAGACAAGGGGGAGCAGTTCTTC.

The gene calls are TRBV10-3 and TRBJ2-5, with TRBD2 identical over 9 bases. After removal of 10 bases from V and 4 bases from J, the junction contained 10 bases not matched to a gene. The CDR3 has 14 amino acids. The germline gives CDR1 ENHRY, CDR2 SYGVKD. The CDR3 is CATQLAGATETQYF. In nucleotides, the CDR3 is TGTGCCACCCAATTAGCGGGGGCGACAGAGACCCAGTACTTC.

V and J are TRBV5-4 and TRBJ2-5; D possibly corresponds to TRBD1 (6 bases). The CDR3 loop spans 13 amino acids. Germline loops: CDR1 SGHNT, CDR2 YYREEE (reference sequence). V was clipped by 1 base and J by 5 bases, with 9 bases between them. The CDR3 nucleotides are TGTGCCAGCAGCTTGCAGGGGCCCGAGACCCAGTACTTC. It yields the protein CASSLQGPETQYF. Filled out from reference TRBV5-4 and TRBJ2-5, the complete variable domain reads ETGVTQSPTHLIKTRGQQVTLRCSSQSGHNTVSWYQQALGQGPQFIFQYYREEENGRGNFPPRFSGLQFPNYSSELNVNALELDDSALYLCASSLQGPETQYFGPGTRLLVL.